The 29 T cell receptor beta chains presented below share a single source sample, sequenced in a study of metastatic and nonmetastatic thyroid tumors. There were no patients who had received any treatment before thyroid surgery. TCRdb used MiXCR to call clones anew from the PCR reads. The sample shows about 59,000 clones, 25% to 35% of them seen only once. Input material: blood. The receptors were sampled from a female donor with papillary thyroid cancer or a benign thyroid nodule (not recorded which). Some clones in this sample may be carry-over from other donors' samples.

This clone was counted a few times. The chain recombines TRBV19 with TRBJ1-2; the D gene is possibly TRBD1 (5 bases). V dropped 4 bases and J dropped 8 bases, with 8 bases sitting between them. CDR1 LNHDA and CDR2 SQIVND come from the germline V gene (reference sequence). There are 11 residues in the CDR3. The CDR3 reads CASSTGLGYTF. The CDR3 DNA is TGTGCCAGTAGTACAGGGCTGGGCTACACCTTC. Full variable domain (outside the CDR3, taken from reference TRBV19 and TRBJ1-2): DGGITQSPKYLFRKEGQNVTLSCEQNLNHDAMYWYRQDPGQGLRLIYYSQIVNDFQKGDIAEGYSVSREKKESFPLTVTSAQKNPTAFYLCASSTGLGYTFGSGTRLTVV.

The table lists this clone with a few counts. The gene calls are TRBV2 and TRBJ2-7; D gene unclear. V lost 4 bases to trimming and J lost 3 bases, with 10 bases between them. The V gene's germline CDR1 is SNHLY and CDR2 FYNNEI. The CDR3 totals 13 residues. This CDR3 is CASSVRRGYEQYF. CDR3 sequence (DNA): TGTGCCAGCAGTGTTCGCCGAGGCTACGAGCAGTACTTC.

The V call is TRBV5-1, the J call TRBJ2-1; 8 bases agree with TRBD1. The CDR3 totals 15 residues. CDR1 is SGHRS and CDR2 is YFSETQ in the germline V gene. Losses at the gene ends were 2 bases for V and 4 bases for J; bases not matched to a gene: 5. The CDR3 DNA is TGCGCCAGCAGCTTAAGGACAGGGAGTTACAATGAGCAGTTCTTC. Residues: CASSLRTGSYNEQFF.

In this sample, this clone turned up once. The chain joins TRBV7-9 to TRBJ1-1, with 9 positions matching TRBD1. The CDR3 is made up of 14 amino acids. V trimming: 5 bases; J trimming: 10 bases; junction bases outside the gene matches: 11. Germline V lookup: CDR1 SEHNR, CDR2 FQNEAQ (reference sequence). CDR3 protein: CASSRSRDRVAAFF. The CDR3 region has the DNA TGTGCCAGCAGCCGATCCAGGGACAGGGTGGCAGCTTTCTTT.

The rearrangement links TRBV11-2 to TRBJ1-1, with no clear D. The ends were cut back, 1 base at V and 2 bases at J, with 8 bases in the middle. The CDR3 has 14 amino acids. Germline V lookup: CDR1 SGHAT, CDR2 FQNNGV. The CDR3 here is CASSLALDNTEAFF. CDR3 nucleotide sequence: TGTGCCAGCAGCTTAGCTCTGGATAACACTGAAGCTTTCTTT.

This clone was seen only a few times. The gene calls are TRBV19 and TRBJ1-2; tentative D call: TRBD1 (6 bases). Deletions cut 7 bases from V and 7 bases from J, with 13 bases between. The germline gives CDR1 LNHDA, CDR2 SQIVND (reference sequence). The CDR3 has 12 amino acids. CDR3 amino acids: CASKAQGSGYTF. For the CDR3, the DNA is TGTGCCAGTAAGGCACAGGGCTCTGGCTACACCTTC.

The chain links TRBV24-1 to TRBJ2-2; D possibly corresponds to TRBD2 (6 bases). Germline CDR1 KGHDR, CDR2 SFDVKD. There are 14 residues in the CDR3. Deletions cut 5 bases from V and 5 bases from J, with 11 bases between. The CDR3 DNA sequence: TGTGCCACCAGTGGTGGAGGGCTAACCGGGGAGCTGTTTTTT. Translated, it gives CATSGGGLTGELFF.

A few counts support this clone. The rearrangement joins TRBV6-2 or TRBV6-3 to TRBJ2-3; TRBD2 agrees at 16 bases. This CDR3 spans 19 amino acids. Germline assignment: CDR1 MNHEY and CDR2 SVGEGT. V lost 2 bases, J lost 2 bases, and 7 bases stayed unmatched. The CDR3 protein is CASSYGTSGRAFLTDTQYF. As DNA, the CDR3 is TGTGCCAGCAGTTACGGGACTAGCGGGAGGGCCTTTCTCACAGATACGCAGTATTTT.

The genes are TRBV9 and TRBJ2-7; TRBD1 matches 9 bases. Germline CDR1 is SGDLS and CDR2 is YYNGEE. The CDR3 runs 15 residues. The V and J ends lost 4 bases and 0 bases, in that order; junction bases with no gene match: 5. DNA of the CDR3: TGTGCCAGCAGCCCCGGGACAGGGAGCTCCTACGAGCAGTACTTC. This codes for CASSPGTGSSYEQYF.

Only a few counts were recorded for this clone. The chain is built from TRBV6-2 or TRBV6-3 and TRBJ2-2; no clear D gene. This CDR3 is 15 amino acids long. Looked up from germline, CDR1 is MNHEY and CDR2 is SVGEGT. Trimming removed 2 bases from V and 4 bases from J, with 11 bases in between. The chain's CDR3 is CASSYTSYTTGELFF. The CDR3 DNA reads as TGTGCCAGCAGTTACACATCCTATACCACCGGGGAGCTGTTTTTT.

The chain employs TRBV9 and TRBJ2-1; tentative D call: TRBD1 (5 bases). The CDR3 spans 17 residues. V lost 0 bases to trimming and J lost 1 base, with 14 bases between them. Germline V gene lookup returns CDR1 SGDLS and CDR2 YYNGEE. As DNA, the CDR3 is TGTGCCAGCAGCGTAGCCAGCGCGAAGGGGTCCTACAATGAGCAGTTCTTC. It encodes CASSVASAKGSYNEQFF.

The CDR3 DNA is TGTGCCTGGAGTTGGGACACTGAAGCTTTCTTT. It translates to CAWSWDTEAFF. The genes are TRBV30 and TRBJ1-1; D unresolved. Germline assignment: CDR1 GTSNPN and CDR2 SVGIG (reference sequence). V shed 2 bases and J shed 3 bases, with 4 bases lying between them. This CDR3 contains 11 residues.

CDR3 coding DNA: TGTGCCTGGAACGGGGGAGGGTCGGTCACCGGGGAGCTGTTTTTT. Protein sequence: CAWNGGGSVTGELFF. The chain carries TRBV30 and TRBJ2-2; 7 positions match TRBD2. Trimming cost V 4 bases and J 4 bases; bases outside gene matches: 9. Per the germline V gene, CDR1 is GTSNPN and CDR2 is SVGIG (reference sequence). The length of the CDR3 is 15 residues.

Remarks on this clone: No conserved phenylalanine or tryptophan ends this CDR3, so it is likely a read error. The J gene is TRBJ1-5, the V gene TRBV20-1; D possibly corresponds to TRBD1 (5 bases). This CDR3 spans 13 amino acids. Trimming shortened V by 2 bases and J by 0 bases, and 5 bases separated the two germline ends. Germline V gives CDR1 DFQATT, CDR2 SNEGSKA (reference sequence). The CDR3 sequence is CSARRGSNQPQHV. CDR3 nucleotides: TGCAGTGCTAGAAGGGGTAGCAATCAGCCCCAGCATGTT.

The chain combines TRBV4-1 with TRBJ1-2; 7 positions match TRBD1. This CDR3 region has 16 residues. V trimming: 0 bases; J trimming: 8 bases; junction bases outside the gene matches: 12. In germline, CDR1 is MGHRA, CDR2 YSYEKL. The CDR3 sequence: CASSQDLAGGRTGYTF. The CDR3 nucleotides read TGCGCCAGCAGCCAAGATCTGGCAGGGGGTAGGACGGGCTACACCTTC.

The chain has TRBV27 and TRBJ1-2; the match to TRBD1 covers 8 bases. Germline loops: CDR1 MNHEY, CDR2 SMNVEV (reference sequence). The CDR3 spans 15 residues. Unmatched junction bases numbered 9, after V lost 5 bases and J lost 4 bases. CDR3 DNA sequence: TGTGCCAGCAGTCCAAGGACAGGGACTCTCTATGGCTACACCTTC. Translating it yields CASSPRTGTLYGYTF.

This chain connects TRBV11-2 to TRBJ2-1, with D perhaps matching TRBD2 (6 bases). The germline V gene encodes CDR1 SGHAT and CDR2 FQNNGV. The CDR3 has 13 amino acids. With 1 base removed from V and 9 bases from J, the gap between germline ends came to 10 bases. CDR3 sequence reads: CASSLGTGGEQFF. The CDR3 DNA sequence: TGTGCCAGCAGCTTAGGAACCGGGGGTGAGCAGTTCTTC.

This clone was detected a few times. The rearrangement links TRBV6-2 or TRBV6-3 to TRBJ2-7, with 13 bases fitting TRBD2. Germline CDR1 reads MNHEY; CDR2 reads SVGEGT. The V gene end was trimmed by 5 bases and the J gene end by 5 bases; junction bases not matched to a gene: 6. The CDR3 totals 15 residues. DNA for the CDR3: TGTGCCAGCAGTCGGACTAGCGGGAGTTCTGACGAGCAGTACTTC. Translated: CASSRTSGSSDEQYF.

J is TRBJ2-7 and V is TRBV11-2, with no clear D. Trimming took off 5 bases at V and 5 bases at J, with 7 bases between the two ends. This CDR3 comprises 11 residues. Germline CDR1 SGHAT, CDR2 FQNNGV. The CDR3 loop reads CASSRYNEQYF. In DNA form, the CDR3 reads TGTGCCAGCAGCCGTTATAACGAGCAGTACTTC. The whole variable domain, filled in from reference TRBV11-2 and TRBJ2-7, reads EAGVAQSPRYKIIEKRQSVAFWCNPISGHATLYWYQQILGQGPKLLIQFQNNGVVDDSQLPKDRFSAERLKGVDSTLKIQPAKLEDSAVYLCASSRYNEQYFGPGTRLTVT.

This rearrangement joins TRBV18 to TRBJ1-2, with a weak D call TRBD1 (6 bases). Trimming pared 3 bases from V and 6 bases from J, leaving 14 bases between. CDR1 and CDR2 from the germline V gene are KGHSH and LQKENI. This CDR3 is 14 amino acids long. The CDR3 DNA reads TGTGCCAGCTCACCGGGGAACAGGGTGGATGGCTACACCTTC. This encodes CASSPGNRVDGYTF.

The chain employs TRBV6-5 and TRBJ2-3; the D gene is possibly TRBD2 (6 bases). CDR1 and CDR2 (germline): MNHEY, SVGAGI. This CDR3 spans 16 amino acids. Trimming stripped 2 bases from V and 2 bases from J, with 14 bases between. Written as DNA, the CDR3 is TGTGCCAGCAGTTACATAGCGGACCCTATCACAGATACGCAGTATTTT. Translated: CASSYIADPITDTQYF.

To note about this clone: At one end, the junction sequence differs from germline, possibly due to a read error. DNA of the CDR3: TGTGCCAACAGCTTAGATCTAAGCGGGGTGGATACGCAGTATTTT. Encoded protein: CANSLDLSGVDTQYF. The genes are TRBV11-2 and TRBJ2-3; TRBD2 agrees at 7 bases. There are 15 residues in the CDR3. The germline V gene has CDR1 SGHAT and CDR2 FQNNGV. The variable domain in full, completed from reference TRBV11-2 and TRBJ2-3, reads EAGVAQSPRYKIIEKRQSVAFWCNPISGHATLYWYQQILGQGPKLLIQFQNNGVVDDSQLPKDRFSAERLKGVDSTLKIQPAKLEDSAVYLCANSLDLSGVDTQYFGPGTRLTVL.

The V and J genes are TRBV19 and TRBJ2-2; 8 bases are shared with TRBD2. From germline, CDR1 is LNHDA and CDR2 SQIVND (reference sequence). This CDR3 contains 14 residues. Losses at the gene ends were 8 bases for V and 4 bases for J; bases not matched to a gene: 6. The CDR3 reads CASGLAGLTGELFF. The CDR3 DNA reads TGTGCCAGTGGGCTAGCGGGCCTCACCGGGGAGCTGTTTTTT.

This clone was seen more than once but under ten times. The chain combines TRBV11-2 with TRBJ1-2, with 8 bases fitting TRBD1. Trimming at V came to 1 base and at J to 11 bases, leaving 12 bases not matched to a gene. This CDR3 region has 15 residues. Germline loops: CDR1 SGHAT, CDR2 FQNNGV. CDR3 residues: CASSLAIGTGYPYTF. DNA of the CDR3: TGTGCCAGCAGCTTAGCAATCGGGACAGGCTACCCGTACACCTTC.

The chain employs TRBV6-1 and TRBJ2-1, with 8 bases lining up with TRBD2. V was clipped by 8 bases and J by 5 bases; unmatched bases: 5. This CDR3 has 13 amino acids. CDR1 is MNHNS, CDR2 SASEGT, per germline. DNA of the CDR3: TGTGCCAGCTCGCTAGCGGGTAACAATGAGCAGTTCTTC. Translation: CASSLAGNNEQFF.

The V call is TRBV6-5, the J call TRBJ1-2, with a weak D call TRBD1 (6 bases). The V end lost 4 bases, the J end lost 4 bases, and 19 bases lay between the germline ends. The CDR3 spans 16 residues. Germline assignment: CDR1 MNHEY and CDR2 SVGAGI. The CDR3 loop reads CASSFNGQPGSYGYTF. The CDR3 nucleotides are TGTGCCAGCAGTTTCAACGGACAGCCCGGTAGCTATGGCTACACCTTC.

The V call is TRBV6-1, the J call TRBJ2-7; D is unclear. The V gene lost 0 bases and the J gene lost 1 base, with 7 bases spanning the gap. The CDR3 is 14 residues long. Germline CDR1 is MNHNS and CDR2 is SASEGT. CDR3 loop: CASSEATESYEQYF. The CDR3 DNA reads as TGTGCCAGCAGTGAAGCTACAGAGTCCTACGAGCAGTACTTC.

This clone was recorded a few times. The genes are TRBV5-1 and TRBJ2-7; D is unclear. Germline loops: CDR1 SGHRS, CDR2 YFSETQ. Trimming stripped 1 base from V and 5 bases from J, with 10 bases between. The CDR3 spans 13 residues. This CDR3 reads CASSLSARDEQYF. CDR3 nucleotide sequence: TGCGCCAGCAGCTTGTCAGCCCGAGACGAGCAGTACTTC. The full variable domain, with the rest looked up from reference TRBV5-1 and TRBJ2-7, is KAGVTQTPRYLIKTRGQQVTLSCSPISGHRSVSWYQQTPGQGLQFLFEYFSETQRNKGNFPGRFSGRQFSNSRSEMNVSTLELGDSALYLCASSLSARDEQYFGPGTRLTVT.

This clone appeared many times. The chain carries TRBV20-1 and TRBJ1-2; no definite D call. This CDR3 is 11 amino acids long. Germline V gene lookup returns CDR1 DFQATT and CDR2 SNEGSKA (reference sequence). With 6 bases removed from V and 8 bases from J, the gap between germline ends came to 13 bases. CDR3 in amino acids: CSAESSRGYTF. CDR3 DNA sequence: TGCAGTGCGGAATCATCGCGGGGCTACACCTTC.